Listed here are 8 T cell receptor beta chains from one sample, sequenced in a study of blood T cell repertoires in COVID-19. Clones were sequenced by immunoSEQ multiplex PCR, and TCRdb holds only the in-frame ones, with some missing. The profile shows 250,000 to 300,000 clones, roughly 91% of them singletons. The specimen sequenced was peripheral blood. These receptors were obtained from a woman in her 40s who had recovered from COVID-19.

The rearrangement uses TRBV5-5 and TRBJ1-5; D is undetermined. The CDR3 spans 16 residues. The germline V gene encodes CDR1 SGHKS and CDR2 YYEKEE (reference sequence). V was pared by 0 bases and J by 6 bases, with 16 bases between. CDR3 region: CASSLGPAGGIQPQHF. The CDR3 DNA sequence: TGTGCCAGCAGCTTGGGCCCCGCAGGCGGGATTCAGCCCCAGCATTTT.

The chain couples TRBV4-3 to TRBJ2-7, with D maybe TRBD2 (5 bases). The V gene lost 3 bases and the J gene lost 0 bases, with 9 bases spanning the gap. The CDR3 is 14 amino acids. Germline lookup yields CDR1 LGHNA and CDR2 YSLEER. The CDR3 protein is CASSQDWGSYEQYF. CDR3 nucleotide sequence: TGCGCCAGCAGCCAGGACTGGGGCTCCTACGAGCAGTACTTC.

As for this clone: The junction departs from germline at one end; a sequencing error may be responsible. V gene TRBV7-9 combines with J gene TRBJ1-1; D possibly corresponds to TRBD1 (6 bases). The CDR3 is 16 residues long. Germline V gene sequence: CDR1 SEHNR, CDR2 FQNEAQ (reference sequence). As DNA, the CDR3 is TGTGCCAGCAGCTTTCGGTCCTTGGGGGCGGACACCGAAGCTTTCTTT. Its translation is CASSFRSLGADTEAFF.

V and J are TRBV2 and TRBJ2-2; 7 bases align to TRBD2. Trimming removed 4 bases from V and 5 bases from J; junction bases left unmatched: 4. CDR3 size: 14 residues. Germline lookup yields CDR1 SNHLY and CDR2 FYNNEI. The CDR3 DNA reads as TGTGCCAGCAGTGGGCTAGCGGCGACCGGGGAGCTGTTTTTT. Amino acid sequence: CASSGLAATGELFF.

The chain joins TRBV6-5 to TRBJ1-2; unclear D gene. This CDR3 spans 13 amino acids. V shed 3 bases and J shed 8 bases, with 13 bases lying between them. Germline CDR1 is MNHEY and CDR2 is SVGAGI. CDR3 sequence: CASSYPAARGYTF. The CDR3 DNA reads TGTGCCAGCAGTTATCCGGCTGCGAGGGGCTACACCTTC.

The genes are TRBV6-1 and TRBJ2-3; 7 bases are a match to TRBD2. Trimming removed 1 base from V and 4 bases from J; junction bases left unmatched: 8. Germline assignment: CDR1 MNHNS and CDR2 SASEGT. The CDR3 runs to 16 residues. The CDR3 spells CASSEGDGRRADTQYF. CDR3 coding DNA: TGTGCCAGCAGTGAAGGTGACGGGAGGAGGGCAGATACGCAGTATTTT.

The chain links TRBV2 to TRBJ2-6; TRBD1 might be the D (6 bases). CDR3 size: 15 residues. V gave up 6 bases and J gave up 2 bases, with 11 bases separating them. Germline assignment: CDR1 SNHLY and CDR2 FYNNEI. The CDR3 nucleotides are TGTGCCAGCAGACCAAACAGGGCTGGGGCCAACGTCCTGACTTTC. This encodes CASRPNRAGANVLTF.

V is TRBV24-1 and J is TRBJ2-1; 9 nucleotides align to TRBD2. This CDR3 is built from 15 residues. Germline CDR1 reads KGHDR; CDR2 reads SFDVKD. V was clipped by 4 bases and J by 5 bases; unmatched bases: 5. CDR3 sequence: CATSEPGLAHNEQFF. The DNA for the CDR3 is TGTGCCACCAGTGAGCCGGGACTAGCCCACAATGAGCAGTTCTTC.